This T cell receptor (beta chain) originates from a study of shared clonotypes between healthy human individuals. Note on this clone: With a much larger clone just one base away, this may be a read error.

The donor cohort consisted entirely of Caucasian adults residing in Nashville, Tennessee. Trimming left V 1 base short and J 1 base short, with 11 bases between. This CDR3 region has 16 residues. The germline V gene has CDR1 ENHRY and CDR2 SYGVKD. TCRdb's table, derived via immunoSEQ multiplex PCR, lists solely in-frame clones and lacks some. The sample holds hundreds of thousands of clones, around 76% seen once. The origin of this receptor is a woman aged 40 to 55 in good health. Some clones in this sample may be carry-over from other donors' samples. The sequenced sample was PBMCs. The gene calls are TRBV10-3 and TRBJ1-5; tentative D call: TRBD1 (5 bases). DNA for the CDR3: TGTGCCATCAGTGAGTACCCGGGACGGAGCAATCAGCCCCAGCATTTT. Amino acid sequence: CAISEYPGRSNQPQHF.